The sequence of this TCR beta chain was determined in a study of T cell repertoires in cytomegalovirus infection. Notes on the study in general: The study found HLA-C-restricted CMV-specific TCR beta clonotypes dominating the ex vivo response.

Using its own MiXCR run on the reads, TCRdb lists one record per CDR3 protein. The sample gives approximately 910,000 distinct CDR3 sequences, around a third of which show up once; roughly 13% is in the top ten. CDR1 MGHRA and CDR2 YSYEKL come from the germline V gene. The CDR3 is 13 amino acids. V dropped 1 base and J dropped 6 bases, with 9 bases sitting between them. Regarding this clonotype: What it binds is not known.

The chain employs TRBV4-1 and TRBJ1-2, with a possible D match to TRBD1 (6 bases). This sequence was found in a human donor in good health (CMV status not recorded). Some clones in this sample may be carry-over from other donors' samples. This specimen was cultured CD8+ T cells from PBMCs, taken from culture after CMV antigen stimulation. The CDR3 nucleotides read TGCGCCAGCAGCCAAGTGGCAGGGGATGGCTACACCTTC. This encodes CASSQVAGDGYTF.